This T cell receptor beta chain comes out of a study of control samples from healthy donors and cancer patients. From germline, CDR1 is MNHEY and CDR2 SVGEGT. Deletions cut 4 bases from V and 4 bases from J, with 5 bases between. CDR3 length equals 12 residues. Here immunoSEQ multiplex PCR was the method, and the copy in TCRdb shows in-frame clones only, minus some. The sample has about 100,000 clones; about 90% are singletons. What was sequenced was blood. The V gene is TRBV6-2 or TRBV6-3, the J gene TRBJ1-3; D unclear. This clonotype was obtained from a woman aged 18-29 years in good health. CDR3 protein: CASSFDGNTIYF. For the CDR3, the DNA is TGTGCCAGCAGTTTCGACGGAAACACCATATATTTT.